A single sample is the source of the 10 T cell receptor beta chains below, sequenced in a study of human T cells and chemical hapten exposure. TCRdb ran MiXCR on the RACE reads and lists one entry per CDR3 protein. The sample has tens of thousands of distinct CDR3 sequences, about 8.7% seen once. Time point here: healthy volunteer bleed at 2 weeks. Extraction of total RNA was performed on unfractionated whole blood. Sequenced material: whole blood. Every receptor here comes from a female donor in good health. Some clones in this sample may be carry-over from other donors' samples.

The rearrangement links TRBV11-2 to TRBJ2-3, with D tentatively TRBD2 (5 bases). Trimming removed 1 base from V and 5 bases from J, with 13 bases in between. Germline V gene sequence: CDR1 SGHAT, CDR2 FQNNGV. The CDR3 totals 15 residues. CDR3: CASSLAGIPLDTQYF. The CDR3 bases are TGTGCCAGCAGCTTAGCGGGAATCCCCCTAGATACGCAGTATTTT.

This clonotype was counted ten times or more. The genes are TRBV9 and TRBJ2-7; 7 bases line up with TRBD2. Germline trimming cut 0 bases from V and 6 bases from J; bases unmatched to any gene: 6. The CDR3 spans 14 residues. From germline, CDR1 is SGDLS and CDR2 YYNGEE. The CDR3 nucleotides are TGTGCCAGCAGCGTAGCGGGAGGAACCTTCGAGCAGTACTTC. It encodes CASSVAGGTFEQYF.

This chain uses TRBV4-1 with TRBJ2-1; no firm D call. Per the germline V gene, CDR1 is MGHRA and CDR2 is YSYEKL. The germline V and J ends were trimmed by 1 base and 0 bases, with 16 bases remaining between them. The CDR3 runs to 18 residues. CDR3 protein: CASSQVGEGPSSYNEQFF. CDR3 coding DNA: TGCGCCAGCAGCCAAGTCGGAGAAGGACCAAGCTCCTACAATGAGCAGTTCTTC.

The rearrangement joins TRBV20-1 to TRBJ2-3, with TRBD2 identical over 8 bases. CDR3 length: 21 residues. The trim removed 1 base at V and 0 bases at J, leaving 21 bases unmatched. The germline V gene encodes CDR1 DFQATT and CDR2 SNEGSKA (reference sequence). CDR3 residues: CSARALFASTGGLSSTDTQYF. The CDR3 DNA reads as TGCAGTGCTAGAGCCCTCTTTGCCTCCACGGGAGGGTTATCTAGCACAGATACGCAGTATTTT.

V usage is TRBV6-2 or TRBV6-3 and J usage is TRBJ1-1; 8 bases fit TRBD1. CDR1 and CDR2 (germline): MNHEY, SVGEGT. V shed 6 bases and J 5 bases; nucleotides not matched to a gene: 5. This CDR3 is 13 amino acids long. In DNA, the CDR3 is TGTGCCAGCAGGAAGACAGGGGAGACTGAAGCTTTCTTT. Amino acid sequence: CASRKTGETEAFF.

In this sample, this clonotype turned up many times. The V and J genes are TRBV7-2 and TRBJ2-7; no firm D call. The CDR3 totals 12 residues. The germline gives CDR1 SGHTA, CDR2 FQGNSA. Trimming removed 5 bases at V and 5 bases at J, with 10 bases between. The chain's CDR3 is CASSPIRDEQYF. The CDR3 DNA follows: TGTGCCAGCAGCCCCATAAGAGACGAGCAGTACTTC.

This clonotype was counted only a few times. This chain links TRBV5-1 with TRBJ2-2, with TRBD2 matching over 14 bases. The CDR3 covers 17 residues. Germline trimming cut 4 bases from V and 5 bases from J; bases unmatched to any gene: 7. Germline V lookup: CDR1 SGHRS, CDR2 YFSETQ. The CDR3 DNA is TGCGCCAGCAGCGAGCCGGGACTAGCGGGAGAAACCGGGGAGCTGTTTTTT. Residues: CASSEPGLAGETGELFF.

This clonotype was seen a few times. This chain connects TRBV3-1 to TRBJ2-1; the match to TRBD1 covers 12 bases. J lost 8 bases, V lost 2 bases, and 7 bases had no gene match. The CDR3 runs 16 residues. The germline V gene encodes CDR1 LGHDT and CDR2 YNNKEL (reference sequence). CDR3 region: CASSQRRDRGQHEQFF. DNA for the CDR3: TGTGCCAGCAGCCAACGCCGGGACAGGGGGCAGCATGAGCAGTTCTTC.

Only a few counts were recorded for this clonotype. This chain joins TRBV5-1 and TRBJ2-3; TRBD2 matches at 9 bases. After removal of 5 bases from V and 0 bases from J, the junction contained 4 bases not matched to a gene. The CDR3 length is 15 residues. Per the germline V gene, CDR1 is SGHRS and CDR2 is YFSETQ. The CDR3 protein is CASSYSGGSTDTQYF. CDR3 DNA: TGCGCCAGCAGTTATAGCGGGGGCAGCACAGATACGCAGTATTTT.

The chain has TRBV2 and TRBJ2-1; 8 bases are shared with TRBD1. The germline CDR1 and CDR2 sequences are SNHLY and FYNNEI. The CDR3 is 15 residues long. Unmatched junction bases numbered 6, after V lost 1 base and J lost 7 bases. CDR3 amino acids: CASSEVRTGSNEQFF. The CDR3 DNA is TGTGCCAGCAGTGAAGTCAGGACAGGGTCAAATGAGCAGTTCTTC. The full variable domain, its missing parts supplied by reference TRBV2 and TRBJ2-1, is EPEVTQTPSHQVTQMGQEVILRCVPISNHLYFYWYRQILGQKVEFLVSFYNNEISEKSEIFDDQFSVERPDGSNFTLKIRSTKLEDSAMYFCASSEVRTGSNEQFFGPGTRLTVL.